This T cell receptor beta chain comes out of a study of blood T cell repertoires in COVID-19. Study overall: Samples of COVID-19 (acute and convalescent) were obtained from the United States, Italy and Spain. PBMCs, B-cell-depleted T cells, or T cells provided the cDNA or gDNA that made up the material.

Germline V gene sequence: CDR1 WNHNN, CDR2 SYGVQD (reference sequence). Trimming took off 6 bases at V and 7 bases at J, with 15 bases between the two ends. This CDR3 has 13 amino acids. Original analysis: Researchers report that nucleated cell counts were estimated from reference gene primer amplification. The data were produced by immunoSEQ multiplex PCR, yet TCRdb's version contains in-frame clones alone and is incomplete. That table gives V, J and clone size, and the DNA gave D and trimming. Of under 200,000 clones detected, around 82% appear once; the ten largest clones hold approximately 10%. The chain is built from TRBV10-1 and TRBJ1-1, with D possibly being TRBD1 (6 bases). The receptor was isolated from an older man with active or convalescent COVID-19. Sequencing input: peripheral blood. The CDR3 sequence: CASSPNYRDEAFF. The CDR3 DNA reads TGCGCCAGCAGCCCTAATTACAGGGATGAAGCTTTCTTT.